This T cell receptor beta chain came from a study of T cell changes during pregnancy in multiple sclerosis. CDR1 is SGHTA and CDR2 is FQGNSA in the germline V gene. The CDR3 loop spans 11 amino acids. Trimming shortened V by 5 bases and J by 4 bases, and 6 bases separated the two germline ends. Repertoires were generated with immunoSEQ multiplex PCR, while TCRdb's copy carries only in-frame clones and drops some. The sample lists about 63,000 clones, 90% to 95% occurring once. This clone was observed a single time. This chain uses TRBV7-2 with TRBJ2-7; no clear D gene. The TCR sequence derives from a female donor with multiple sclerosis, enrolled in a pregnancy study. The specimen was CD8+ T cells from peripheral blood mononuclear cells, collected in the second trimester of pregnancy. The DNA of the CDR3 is TGTGCCAGCAGCCTCACTTACGAGCAGTACTTC. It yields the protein CASSLTYEQYF.